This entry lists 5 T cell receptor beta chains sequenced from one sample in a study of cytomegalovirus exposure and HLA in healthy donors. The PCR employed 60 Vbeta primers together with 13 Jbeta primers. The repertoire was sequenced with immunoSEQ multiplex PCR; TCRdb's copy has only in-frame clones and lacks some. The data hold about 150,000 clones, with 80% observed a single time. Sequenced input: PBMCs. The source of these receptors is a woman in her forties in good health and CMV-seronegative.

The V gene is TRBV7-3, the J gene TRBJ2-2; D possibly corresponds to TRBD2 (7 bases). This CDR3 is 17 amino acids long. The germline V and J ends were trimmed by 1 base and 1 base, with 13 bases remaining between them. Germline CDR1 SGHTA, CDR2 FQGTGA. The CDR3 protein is CASSLIVGGQNTGELFF. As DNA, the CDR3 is TGTGCCAGCAGCTTAATAGTGGGGGGGCAGAACACCGGGGAGCTGTTTTTT.

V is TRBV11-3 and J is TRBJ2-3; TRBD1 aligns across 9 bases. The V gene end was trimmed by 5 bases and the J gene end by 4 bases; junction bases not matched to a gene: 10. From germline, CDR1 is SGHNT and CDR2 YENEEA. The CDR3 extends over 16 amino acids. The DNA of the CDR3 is TGTGCCAGCAGCGAGTGGGGGGACAGGGACCCAGATACGCAGTATTTT. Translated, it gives CASSEWGDRDPDTQYF.

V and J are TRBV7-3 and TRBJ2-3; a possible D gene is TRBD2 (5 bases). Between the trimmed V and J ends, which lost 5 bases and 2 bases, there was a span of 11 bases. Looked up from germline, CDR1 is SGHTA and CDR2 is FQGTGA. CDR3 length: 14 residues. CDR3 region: CASSPGYSTDTQYF. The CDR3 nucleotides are TGTGCCAGCAGCCCGGGATATTCCACAGATACGCAGTATTTT.

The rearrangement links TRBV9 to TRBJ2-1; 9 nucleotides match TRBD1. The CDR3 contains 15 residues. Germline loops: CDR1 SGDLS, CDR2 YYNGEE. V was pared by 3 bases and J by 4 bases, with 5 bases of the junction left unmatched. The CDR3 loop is CASSGGTGRYNEQFF. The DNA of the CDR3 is TGTGCCAGCAGCGGAGGGACAGGGAGATACAATGAGCAGTTCTTC.

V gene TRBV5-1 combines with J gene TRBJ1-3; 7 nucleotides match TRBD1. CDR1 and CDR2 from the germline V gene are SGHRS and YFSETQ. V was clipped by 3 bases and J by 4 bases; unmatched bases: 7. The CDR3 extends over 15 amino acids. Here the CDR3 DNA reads TGCGCCAGCAGCTCAGACAGGGCCGGAGGAAACACCATATATTTT. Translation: CASSSDRAGGNTIYF.